The TCR beta chain described here comes from a study of T cell changes during pregnancy in multiple sclerosis. Trimming took 5 bases from V and 4 from J; bases not matched to a gene: 7. The CDR3 is made up of 16 amino acids. Germline assignment: CDR1 SGHTA and CDR2 FQGTGA. The method was immunoSEQ multiplex PCR; TCRdb's version includes in-frame clones alone and lacks a portion of them. In the table there are more than 80,000 clones, nearly 95% of which are singletons. This sequence originates from a female donor with multiple sclerosis, enrolled in a pregnancy study. V gene TRBV7-3 combines with J gene TRBJ2-5; TRBD2 agrees at 13 bases. Sequencing was performed on peripheral blood, taken in the second trimester of pregnancy. In DNA form, the CDR3 reads TGTGCCAGCAGCCTCGGACTAGCGGGAGAAGGAGAGACCCAGTACTTC. Translated, it gives CASSLGLAGEGETQYF.